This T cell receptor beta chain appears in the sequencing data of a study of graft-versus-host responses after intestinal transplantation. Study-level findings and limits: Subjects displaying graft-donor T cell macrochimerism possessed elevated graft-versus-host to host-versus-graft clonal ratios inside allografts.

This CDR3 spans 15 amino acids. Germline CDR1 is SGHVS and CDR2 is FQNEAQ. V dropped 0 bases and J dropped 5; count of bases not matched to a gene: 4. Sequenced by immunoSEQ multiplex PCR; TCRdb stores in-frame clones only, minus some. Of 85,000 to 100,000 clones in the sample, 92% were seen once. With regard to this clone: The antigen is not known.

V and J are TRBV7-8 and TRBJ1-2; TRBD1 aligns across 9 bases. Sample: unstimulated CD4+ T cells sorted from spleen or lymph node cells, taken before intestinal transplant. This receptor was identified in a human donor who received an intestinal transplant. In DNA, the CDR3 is TGTGCCAGCAGCTTAGCCGGGACAGGGATGTATGGCTACACCTTC. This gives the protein CASSLAGTGMYGYTF. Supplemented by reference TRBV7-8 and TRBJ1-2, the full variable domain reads GAGVSQSPRYKVAKRGQDVALRCDPISGHVSLFWYQQALGQGPEFLTYFQNEAQLDKSGLPSDRFFAERPEGSVSTLKIQRTQQEDSAVYLCASSLAGTGMYGYTFGSGTRLTVV.